The 29 T cell receptor beta chains listed next were all sequenced from one sample in a study of cytomegalovirus exposure and HLA in healthy donors. The PCR had 60 Vbeta and 13 Jbeta primers. TCRdb's copy holds only in-frame clones and misses some; the assay was immunoSEQ multiplex PCR. Here the sample spans 250,000 or so clones, around nine tenths being singletons. Material: PBMCs. Receptors originate from a girl aged 2 to 10 in good health and CMV-seronegative.

The genes are TRBV2 and TRBJ2-7; TRBD1 is a possible D gene (5 bases). This CDR3 contains 12 residues. CDR1 and CDR2 (germline): SNHLY, FYNNEI. The V and J ends lost 7 bases and 3 bases respectively, with 10 bases between them. The CDR3: CASTQGYYEQYF. CDR3 coding DNA: TGTGCCAGCACTCAGGGCTACTACGAGCAGTACTTC. The whole variable domain, remainder taken from reference TRBV2 and TRBJ2-7, is EPEVTQTPSHQVTQMGQEVILRCVPISNHLYFYWYRQILGQKVEFLVSFYNNEISEKSEIFDDQFSVERPDGSNFTLKIRSTKLEDSAMYFCASTQGYYEQYFGPGTRLTVT.

The chain combines TRBV9 with TRBJ2-7; TRBD2 matches at 10 bases. Trimming took 3 bases from V and 4 from J; bases not matched to a gene: 13. The CDR3 totals 17 residues. Germline CDR1 and CDR2: SGDLS and YYNGEE. Written as DNA, the CDR3 is TGTGCCAGCAGCGCAACCTCTAGCGGGGGAGAAATATACGAGCAGTACTTC. Translating gives CASSATSSGGEIYEQYF.

The chain has TRBV7-8 and TRBJ1-2; 10 bases align to TRBD1. Germline assignment: CDR1 SGHVS and CDR2 FQNEAQ. The CDR3 is made up of 15 amino acids. The V segment lost 1 base and the J segment 8 bases; nucleotides outside the gene matches: 7. The chain's CDR3 is CASSLVGTGVDGYTF. CDR3 bases: TGTGCCAGCAGCTTAGTCGGGACAGGGGTTGACGGCTACACCTTC.

The rearrangement links TRBV14 to TRBJ1-6; 7 bases fit TRBD1. Trimming took 4 bases from V and 9 from J; bases not matched to a gene: 18. The germline V gene encodes CDR1 SGHDN and CDR2 FVKESK. This CDR3 is built from 18 residues. The CDR3 sequence is CASSRNGTEFFGISPLHF. The CDR3 DNA is TGTGCCAGCAGCCGCAACGGGACAGAGTTCTTCGGGATTTCACCCCTCCACTTT.

The chain joins TRBV30 to TRBJ1-2; no clear D gene. CDR3 length equals 14 residues. The V end lost 2 bases, the J end lost 2 bases, and 12 bases lay between the germline ends. Per germline, CDR1 GTSNPN and CDR2 SVGIG (reference sequence). The CDR3 loop is CAWSPSGGNYGYTF. CDR3 DNA: TGTGCCTGGAGTCCATCGGGTGGAAACTATGGCTACACCTTC.

The chain is built from TRBV29-1 and TRBJ2-1, with unresolved D. The CDR3 loop spans 9 amino acids. The germline V and J ends were trimmed by 4 bases and 15 bases, with 10 bases remaining between them. Germline CDR1 reads SQVTM; CDR2 reads ANQGSEA. The CDR3 DNA reads as TGCAGCGTTGGGTTTATGCGGTTCTTC. Amino acid sequence: CSVGFMRFF.

CDR3 in DNA: TGTGCCAGCCAGACTAGCGGGGGAGTCTACAATGAGCAGTTCTTC. Amino acids: CASQTSGGVYNEQFF. The rearrangement uses TRBV27 and TRBJ2-1; TRBD2 aligns across 12 bases. The germline gives CDR1 MNHEY, CDR2 SMNVEV (reference sequence). V was clipped by 8 bases and J by 3 bases; unmatched bases: 5. This CDR3 has 15 amino acids.

The chain carries TRBV27 and TRBJ1-6, with unresolved D. CDR3 length: 16 residues. Trimming pared 1 base from V and 4 bases from J, leaving 11 bases between. Germline loops: CDR1 MNHEY, CDR2 SMNVEV (reference sequence). CDR3 sequence (DNA): TGTGCCAGCAGTTTATTACCCGAACAGTATAATTCACCCCTCCACTTT. Its protein product is CASSLLPEQYNSPLHF.

The CDR3 protein is CASSEGAGGYTF. DNA for the CDR3: TGTGCCAGCAGCGAGGGGGCCGGCGGCTACACCTTC. The V gene is TRBV6-6, the J gene TRBJ1-2; 7 bases fit TRBD1. This CDR3 spans 12 amino acids. Looked up from germline, CDR1 is MNHNY and CDR2 is SVGAGI (reference sequence). The V gene end was trimmed by 6 bases and the J gene end by 8 bases; junction bases not matched to a gene: 6.

The chain is built from TRBV7-2 and TRBJ2-5, with 7 bases matching TRBD2. V trimming: 1 base; J trimming: 2 bases; junction bases outside the gene matches: 4. The CDR3 sequence is 15 residues long. Germline CDR1 is SGHTA and CDR2 is FQGNSA. DNA for the CDR3: TGTGCCAGCAGCTTAGGAGGGAGGGAACAAGAGACCCAGTACTTC. Its translation: CASSLGGREQETQYF.

CDR3 region: CASENPGTPSAEQYF. CDR3 DNA sequence: TGCGCCAGCGAAAACCCCGGGACACCTTCTGCCGAGCAGTACTTC. The chain has TRBV10-2 and TRBJ2-7; D is possibly TRBD1 (6 bases). Trimming left V 8 bases short and J 6 bases short, with 23 bases between. The CDR3 totals 15 residues. CDR1 is WSHSY and CDR2 is SAAADI in the germline V gene.

This chain connects TRBV7-9 to TRBJ2-5; 8 bases agree with TRBD1. The germline CDR1 and CDR2 sequences are SEHNR and FQNEAQ (reference sequence). V shed 5 bases, J shed 4 bases, and the junction held 9 bases outside the gene matches. This CDR3 has 15 residues. In DNA form, the CDR3 reads TGTGCCAGCAGCGTCCACAGGGGGAACGGAGAGACCCAGTACTTC. Amino acid sequence: CASSVHRGNGETQYF.

This sequence joins TRBV25-1 and TRBJ1-1, with TRBD1 as a possible D gene (6 bases). Germline assignment: CDR1 MGHDK and CDR2 SYGVNS. V gave up 3 bases and J gave up 0 bases, with 8 bases separating them. The CDR3 runs 14 residues. DNA of the CDR3: TGTGCCAGCAGTGACCAGGGGATGAACACTGAAGCTTTCTTT. Residues: CASSDQGMNTEAFF.

V usage is TRBV4-1 and J usage is TRBJ2-2; D is unresolved. Germline V gene sequence: CDR1 MGHRA, CDR2 YSYEKL. The ends were cut back, 4 bases at V and 2 bases at J, with 8 bases in the middle. The CDR3 has 14 residues. CDR3 amino acids: CASSLLGNTGELFF. In nucleotides, the CDR3 is TGCGCCAGCAGCCTCCTAGGAAACACCGGGGAGCTGTTTTTT.

The J gene is TRBJ2-2, the V gene TRBV6-1; 8 bases match TRBD2. CDR1 is MNHNS, CDR2 SASEGT, per germline. The ends lost 3 bases at V and 5 bases at J; junction bases unmatched: 11. The CDR3 covers 17 residues. The CDR3 is CASSDLWAGGGTGELFF. The DNA of the CDR3 is TGTGCCAGCAGTGACCTCTGGGCGGGAGGTGGGACCGGGGAGCTGTTTTTT.

This clone showed up just once. The gene calls are TRBV19 and TRBJ1-4; 9 bases agree with TRBD1. The CDR3 extends over 13 amino acids. V was pared by 8 bases and J by 7 bases, with 5 bases of the junction left unmatched. CDR1 and CDR2 (germline): LNHDA, SQIVND (reference sequence). In nucleotides, the CDR3 is TGTGCCAGTGGGGGACAGGGTTTTGAAAAACTGTTTTTT. Its translation is CASGGQGFEKLFF.

A word on this clone: Sequence at one end of the junction differs from germline and may be a read error. V and J are TRBV10-2 and TRBJ2-7; 8 bases match TRBD1. Germline V lookup: CDR1 WSHSY, CDR2 SAAADI. The CDR3 loop spans 13 amino acids. The CDR3, as DNA: TGCGCCAGCAGCGGACAGGGCCCCTATGAGCAGTACTTC. Amino acids: CASSGQGPYEQYF.

The CDR3 protein is CASSLPEAGNYGYTF. The CDR3, as DNA: TGTGCCAGCAGCCTCCCCGAGGCGGGAAACTATGGCTACACCTTC. J is TRBJ1-2 and V is TRBV7-2, with D unclear. The CDR3 has 15 amino acids. Germline V gene sequence: CDR1 SGHTA, CDR2 FQGNSA. Trimming left V 5 bases short and J 2 bases short, with 15 bases between. Drawing the rest from reference TRBV7-2 and TRBJ1-2, the complete variable domain is GAGVSQSPSNKVTEKGKDVELRCDPISGHTALYWYRQSLGQGLEFLIYFQGNSAPDKSGLPSDRFSAERTGGSVSTLTIQRTQQEDSAVYLCASSLPEAGNYGYTFGSGTRLTVV.

The chain joins TRBV6-6 to TRBJ1-6; 7 bases line up with TRBD1. The germline V gene encodes CDR1 MNHNY and CDR2 SVGAGI (reference sequence). V lost 5 bases to trimming and J lost 5 bases; unmatched junction nucleotides: 6. This CDR3 spans 15 amino acids. For the CDR3, the DNA is TGTGCCAGCAGTCTTGACAGGGTTAATAATTCACCCCTCCACTTT. Translated: CASSLDRVNNSPLHF.

The rearrangement uses TRBV19 and TRBJ1-1; unclear D gene. V was shortened by 6 bases and J by 2 bases, with 19 bases between the two germline ends. Germline loops: CDR1 LNHDA, CDR2 SQIVND (reference sequence). This CDR3 spans 16 amino acids. This CDR3 is CASSFGWGAFNTEAFF. The CDR3 coding sequence is TGTGCCAGTAGCTTTGGTTGGGGAGCGTTTAACACTGAAGCTTTCTTT.

CDR3 sequence reads: CASKGLAGARYNEQFF. The CDR3 coding sequence is TGTGCCAGTAAGGGACTAGCGGGGGCCCGCTACAATGAGCAGTTCTTC. The rearrangement joins TRBV19 to TRBJ2-1, with 14 nucleotides matching TRBD2. V was clipped by 7 bases and J by 3 bases; unmatched bases: 5. Germline V gene data show CDR1 as LNHDA and CDR2 as SQIVND (reference sequence). This CDR3 region has 16 residues.

A single count supports this clone. The chain carries TRBV28 and TRBJ2-7; 10 bases line up with TRBD2. CDR3 size: 15 residues. V trimming: 6 bases; J trimming: 1 base; junction bases outside the gene matches: 6. Germline values: CDR1 MDHEN, CDR2 SYDVKM. This CDR3 reads CASRPGTSESYEQYF. The CDR3 nucleotides read TGTGCCAGCAGACCCGGGACTAGCGAGTCCTACGAGCAGTACTTC.

The rearrangement uses TRBV5-1 and TRBJ1-3, with D perhaps TRBD1 (5 bases). The CDR3 runs to 14 residues. V lost 6 bases, J lost 0 bases, and 10 bases lay in between. In germline, CDR1 is SGHRS, CDR2 YFSETQ. The CDR3 DNA follows: TGCGCCAGCAAACAGGCCGACTCTGGAAACACCATATATTTT. Translated, it gives CASKQADSGNTIYF.

The genes are TRBV27 and TRBJ2-7; the D is unclear. Germline CDR1 MNHEY, CDR2 SMNVEV (reference sequence). The CDR3 covers 14 residues. V lost 6 bases and J 2 bases, leaving 14 bases between the germline ends. The CDR3 protein is CASRPSQIAYEQYF. Here the CDR3 DNA reads TGTGCCAGCAGACCTAGTCAGATCGCCTACGAGCAGTACTTC.

In its sample, this clone was seen once. J is TRBJ1-2 and V is TRBV10-3; possibly TRBD1 for D (5 bases). V lost 6 bases to trimming and J lost 0 bases, with 11 bases between them. Germline V gene lookup returns CDR1 ENHRY and CDR2 SYGVKD. This CDR3 spans 14 amino acids. The CDR3 protein is CAISRVRANYGYTF. The DNA for the CDR3 is TGTGCCATCAGCAGGGTTCGCGCTAACTATGGCTACACCTTC.

The rearrangement links TRBV2 to TRBJ2-1; D is unresolved. Germline CDR1 is SNHLY and CDR2 is FYNNEI. V was clipped by 5 bases and J by 1 base, with 6 bases between them. CDR3 length: 13 amino acids. The CDR3 nucleotides read TGTGCCAGCAGTCCCCAATCCTACAATGAGCAGTTCTTC. Translating gives CASSPQSYNEQFF.

V and J are TRBV29-1 and TRBJ1-2, with no clear D. Trimming stripped 7 bases from V and 2 bases from J, with 23 bases between. Germline lookup yields CDR1 SQVTM and CDR2 ANQGSEA. CDR3 length: 16 residues. The CDR3 protein is CSARGGSFADNYGYTF. The CDR3 DNA reads as TGCAGCGCCCGAGGAGGTTCTTTCGCCGACAACTATGGCTACACCTTC. The full variable domain, completed using reference TRBV29-1 and TRBJ1-2, is SAVISQKPSRDICQRGTSLTIQCQVDSQVTMMFWYRQQPGQSLTLIATANQGSEATYESGFVIDKFPISRPNLTFSTLTVSNMSPEDSSIYLCSARGGSFADNYGYTFGSGTRLTVV.

There are a few counts of this clone. The chain employs TRBV11-3 and TRBJ2-7, with 9 bases aligning to TRBD1. Germline V CDR1 and CDR2: SGHNT, YENEEA. The CDR3 is made up of 15 amino acids. J was trimmed by 3 bases and V by 1 base; bases with no gene match: 4. The CDR3 bases are TGTGCCAGCAGCTTAGGACAGGGGGGAATCTACGAGCAGTACTTC. It is translated as CASSLGQGGIYEQYF.

The rearrangement uses TRBV6-6 and TRBJ1-1; 7 nucleotides match TRBD1. The junction had 5 bases not matched to a gene; V was cut back by 0 bases and J by 7 bases. The germline V gene has CDR1 MNHNY and CDR2 SVGAGI (reference sequence). The CDR3 runs to 14 residues. CDR3 amino acids: CASSYSTGANEAFF. In DNA form, the CDR3 reads TGTGCCAGCAGTTACTCAACAGGGGCTAATGAAGCTTTCTTT.